Below are 14 T cell receptor beta chains sequenced from a single sample in a study of CD8 T cells in Susac syndrome (dated by TCRdb to about 2019). The library was produced with the immunoSEQ multiplex PCR assay. RNA was extracted using the RNeasy kit, and about 0.5 to 1 ug of the RNA was reverse transcribed with random hexamers. TCRdb trimmed public reads at Q25 via fastp, called clones via MiXCR and kept in-frame beta chains. Every CDR3 protein is listed once, alongside the most common genes and DNA of its rows. Present in this sample are under 200,000 distinct CDR3 sequences, 95% to 97% of which were seen just once. The top ten hold approximately 0.12% of the sample. The sample comprised CD4+ T cells from PBMCs. Receptors were obtained from a human donor with Susac syndrome.

J is TRBJ2-2 and V is TRBV5-4, with TRBD2 identical over 7 bases. Germline CDR1 and CDR2: SGHNT and YYREEE (reference sequence). This CDR3 spans 15 amino acids. V lost 4 bases, J lost 9 bases, and 12 bases stayed unmatched. CDR3 coding DNA: TGTGCCAGCAGCCGGTTAAGCGGGACCTCGAGGGAGCTGTTTTTT. It yields the protein CASSRLSGTSRELFF.

The chain couples TRBV14 to TRBJ2-5; D possibly matches TRBD1 or TRBD2 (5 bases each). Germline-derived CDR1 and CDR2 are SGHDN and FVKESK. There are 15 residues in the CDR3. Trimming removed 4 bases from V and 4 bases from J, with 16 bases in between. CDR3 sequence: CASSLGFGAGETQYF. The CDR3 DNA reads as TGTGCCAGCAGCCTTGGCTTTGGGGCGGGAGAGACCCAGTACTTC.

The CDR3 loop reads CASTESGTQYF. The CDR3 DNA reads TGTGCCAGCACGGAATCGGGGACCCAGTACTTC. V is TRBV6-6 and J is TRBJ2-5, with D uncertain. The CDR3 loop spans 11 amino acids. Trimming stripped 7 bases from V and 7 bases from J, with 10 bases between. CDR1 and CDR2 from the germline V gene are MNHNY and SVGAGI (reference sequence).

The table lists this clonotype with a count of one. The V gene is TRBV4-3, the J gene TRBJ2-1; 8 bases align to TRBD2. This CDR3 comprises 17 residues. V lost 3 bases to trimming and J lost 1 base; unmatched junction nucleotides: 8. The germline gives CDR1 LGHNA, CDR2 YSLEER. The CDR3 region has the DNA TGCGCCAGCAGCCAGTTCGGACTAGCAAGTTCCTACAATGAGCAGTTCTTC. It yields the protein CASSQFGLASSYNEQFF.

This chain joins TRBV5-4 and TRBJ2-3; 11 bases agree with TRBD2. V was pared by 4 bases and J by 1 base, with 5 bases of the junction left unmatched. The CDR3 has 16 amino acids. Per germline, CDR1 SGHNT and CDR2 YYREEE (reference sequence). CDR3 sequence (DNA): TGTGCCAGCAGCGGGCCACTAGCGGGGGGCACAGATACGCAGTATTTT. Translating it yields CASSGPLAGGTDTQYF.

This sequence joins TRBV12-3 or TRBV12-4 and TRBJ2-4, with D uncertain. The CDR3 is 15 amino acids. V was clipped by 1 base and J by 0 bases, with 7 bases between them. The DNA of the CDR3 is TGTGCCAGCAGTTTAGAGGATCTAGCCAAAAACATTCAGTACTTC. Translation gives CASSLEDLAKNIQYF.

The chain uses TRBV9 and TRBJ1-3; the D is unclear. CDR1 is SGDLS, CDR2 YYNGEE, per germline. V lost 7 bases to trimming and J lost 2 bases, with 10 bases between them. There are 13 residues in the CDR3. The CDR3 sequence: CASASSPGNTIYF. DNA for the CDR3: TGTGCCAGCGCATCCTCCCCTGGAAACACCATATATTTT.

The V gene is TRBV18, the J gene TRBJ1-1; TRBD1 is a possible D gene (5 bases). Germline V gives CDR1 KGHSH, CDR2 LQKENI. CDR3 length equals 15 residues. V was shortened by 0 bases and J by 1 base, with 9 bases between the two germline ends. CDR3 nucleotides: TGTGCCAGCTCACCACCGACAGCCCGGAACACTGAAGCTTTCTTT. This sequence encodes CASSPPTARNTEAFF.

This clonotype was counted a few times. The rearrangement links TRBV14 to TRBJ2-5; D call uncertain. The CDR3 has 11 residues. Trimming removed 3 bases from V and 4 bases from J, with 3 bases in between. The V gene's germline CDR1 is SGHDN and CDR2 FVKESK. Here the CDR3 DNA reads TGTGCCAGCAGCCAGCTAGAGACCCAGTACTTC. Its protein product is CASSQLETQYF.

The chain is built from TRBV20-1 and TRBJ1-2; D gene unclear. V was shortened by 0 bases and J by 2 bases, with 4 bases between the two germline ends. The length of the CDR3 is 12 residues. Germline CDR1 DFQATT, CDR2 SNEGSKA (reference sequence). The CDR3 is CSARELNYGYTF. The CDR3 DNA is TGCAGTGCTAGAGAACTCAACTATGGCTACACCTTC.

V usage is TRBV5-1 and J usage is TRBJ2-3; TRBD1 or TRBD2 may be the D gene (5 bases each). Trimming pared 0 bases from V and 5 bases from J, leaving 16 bases between. The germline CDR1 and CDR2 sequences are SGHRS and YFSETQ. CDR3 length equals 16 residues. The CDR3 sequence: CASSLGPGPPEDTQYF. The CDR3 coding sequence is TGCGCCAGCAGCTTGGGTCCGGGACCTCCGGAAGATACGCAGTATTTT.

The genes are TRBV7-9 and TRBJ1-6; D is unclear. V lost 2 bases, J lost 0 bases, and 8 bases lay in between. Germline V gene data show CDR1 as SEHNR and CDR2 as FQNEAQ (reference sequence). There are 16 residues in the CDR3. The CDR3, as DNA: TGTGCCAGCAGCTTAAACTCCCCCTCCTATAATTCACCCCTCCACTTT. Amino acid sequence: CASSLNSPSYNSPLHF.

The rearrangement uses TRBV6-6 and TRBJ2-2, with a weak D call TRBD2 (6 bases). Trimming shortened V by 6 bases and J by 4 bases, and 12 bases separated the two germline ends. Looked up from germline, CDR1 is MNHNY and CDR2 is SVGAGI (reference sequence). There are 14 residues in the CDR3. This CDR3 is CASRWLARTGELFF. The CDR3 DNA reads TGTGCCAGCAGGTGGCTAGCGCGCACCGGGGAGCTGTTTTTT.

The rearrangement links TRBV7-9 to TRBJ1-6, with a tentative D call TRBD1 (6 bases). Germline V gives CDR1 SEHNR, CDR2 FQNEAQ (reference sequence). Trimming stripped 6 bases from V and 7 bases from J, with 13 bases between. This CDR3 is built from 14 residues. CDR3 protein: CASSPRGGNSPLHF. CDR3 nucleotide sequence: TGTGCCAGCAGTCCTCGAGGGGGGAATTCACCCCTCCACTTT. The full variable domain, rest sourced from reference TRBV7-9 and TRBJ1-6, is DTGVSQNPRHKITKRGQNVTFRCDPISEHNRLYWYRQTLGQGPEFLTYFQNEAQLEKSRLLSDRFSAERPKGSFSTLEIQRTEQGDSAMYLCASSPRGGNSPLHFGNGTRLTVT.